This entry concerns a single T cell receptor beta chain. Sequenced by immunoSEQ multiplex PCR; TCRdb stores in-frame clones only, minus some. The table includes 85,000 to 90,000 clones, roughly 94% detected once. There are 15 residues in the CDR3. Germline V gives CDR1 SGHRS, CDR2 YFSETQ. V shed 4 bases, J shed 7 bases, and the junction held 11 bases outside the gene matches. The data were obtained in a study of T cell changes during pregnancy in multiple sclerosis. The sequence was obtained from a female donor in good health, enrolled as a control in a pregnancy study. The sample was peripheral blood, taken after pregnancy. The V call is TRBV5-1, the J call TRBJ2-7; 10 bases line up with TRBD1. The CDR3 here is CASSRAGTGDEEQYF. The CDR3 coding sequence is TGCGCCAGCAGCCGTGCCGGGACAGGGGATGAGGAGCAGTACTTC.